The rows below give T cell receptor beta chains drawn from one sample of a study of T cell changes during pregnancy in multiple sclerosis. Produced via immunoSEQ multiplex PCR; TCRdb's table is partial and in-frame only. The sample includes 45,000 to 65,000 clones, approximately 93% of them seen just once. Specimen: CD8+ T cells from peripheral blood mononuclear cells, collected in the third trimester of pregnancy. Receptors were obtained from a female donor with multiple sclerosis, enrolled in a pregnancy study. Each CDR3 is given with its conserved first and last residue. D genes are given only for firm matches. Rows may omit the clone size; those that give it use once, few, many or a size class.

cdr3_nt: TGTGCCAGCAGTTTTAGGGGGACAGGGGGCTTGAACACTGAAGCTTTCTTT
cdr3_aa: CASSFRGTGGLNTEAFF
v_call: TRBV28
d_call: TRBD1
j_call: TRBJ1-1
clone_size: -
cdr3_length: 17

cdr3_nt: TGTGCCAGCAGCTTACGCATTCCTGGACAGGGCGCCGGGGAGCTGTTTTTT
cdr3_aa: CASSLRIPGQGAGELFF
v_call: TRBV13
d_call: TRBD1
j_call: TRBJ2-2
clone_size: -
cdr3_length: 17

cdr3_nt: TGCGCCAGCAGCCCGGGACTGGCCCCAGATACGCAGTATTTT
cdr3_aa: CASSPGLAPDTQYF
v_call: TRBV4-3
d_call: -
j_call: TRBJ2-3
clone_size: -
cdr3_length: 14

cdr3_nt: TGTGCCAGCAGGATCGGGACAGTCGGAGGCTATGGCTACACCTTC
cdr3_aa: CASRIGTVGGYGYTF
v_call: TRBV7-9
d_call: TRBD1
j_call: TRBJ1-2
clone_size: -
cdr3_length: 15

cdr3_nt: TGTGCCAGCAGCTTAGTGGTCAGGGGTGATGAGCAGTACTTC
cdr3_aa: CASSLVVRGDEQYF
v_call: TRBV7-9
d_call: -
j_call: TRBJ2-7
clone_size: -
cdr3_length: 14

cdr3_nt: TGTGCCAGCACCCGGACAGGGGGCGGAAACACCGGGGAGCTGTTTTTT
cdr3_aa: CASTRTGGGNTGELFF
v_call: TRBV28
d_call: TRBD1
j_call: TRBJ2-2
clone_size: -
cdr3_length: 16

cdr3_nt: TGTGCCAGCAGCTTGACGGGACAGCCCCAGCATTTT
cdr3_aa: CASSLTGQPQHF
v_call: TRBV7-9
d_call: -
j_call: TRBJ1-5
clone_size: few
cdr3_length: 12

cdr3_nt: TGTGCCAGCAGCGTAGGGGACAGGCTAAATGAGCAGTTCTTC
cdr3_aa: CASSVGDRLNEQFF
v_call: TRBV9
d_call: TRBD1
j_call: TRBJ2-1
clone_size: -
cdr3_length: 14

cdr3_nt: TGTGCCAGCAGCCCCCCTAGCAGCAGTCGGTACTTC
cdr3_aa: CASSPPSSSRYF
v_call: TRBV4-2
d_call: -
j_call: TRBJ2-7
clone_size: -
cdr3_length: 12

cdr3_nt: TGCAGCGTTGAGGGACAGGGTTCCTACAATGAGCAGTTCTTC
cdr3_aa: CSVEGQGSYNEQFF
v_call: TRBV29-1
d_call: TRBD1
j_call: TRBJ2-1
clone_size: -
cdr3_length: 14

cdr3_nt: TGTGCCAGCAGTGTACCGGGACAAAGGCAGCCCCAGCATTTT
cdr3_aa: CASSVPGQRQPQHF
v_call: TRBV27
d_call: -
j_call: TRBJ1-5
clone_size: -
cdr3_length: 14